This T cell receptor (beta chain) is from a study of T-cell memory formation after mild COVID-19. As for the study in general: In these data, TCR clusters were largely donor specific.

5'RACE primed from the constant segment yielded TCR alpha and TCR beta cDNA libraries bearing sample barcodes and UMIs. Using its own MiXCR run on the 5' RACE reads, TCRdb lists one record per CDR3 protein. Among around 450,000 distinct CDR3 sequences listed, 24% were seen once. The study, taken as a whole, reports: Those CD4+ clones that contracted were mainly in CM and EM (CD8+ ones in EMRA).

Of note for this clonotype: What it binds is unknown.

CDR3 length: 14 residues. Looked up from germline, CDR1 is SGHVS and CDR2 is FNYEAQ. Trimming pared 2 bases from V and 9 bases from J, leaving 14 bases between. The chain combines TRBV7-6 with TRBJ2-1; D not resolved. Source material: PBMCs or a T cell subset sorted from them (not recorded which). This TCR was sampled from an adult woman who had mild COVID-19 (a few samples of this study predate the infection). Cell type and time point are not known. The CDR3 DNA reads TGTGCCAGCAGCTTATCTAGGTATTCGGGTGAGCAGTTCTTC. Its translation is CASSLSRYSGEQFF.